This T cell receptor (beta chain) was sequenced during a study of persistence of HIV-infected CD4 T cells. Study results and caveats: Compared with CD3/CD28-stimulated cells, CMV- and Gag-responding cells showed lower TCRbeta richness.

In regard to this clone: The antigen is unknown.

An overlapping HIV-1 Gag peptide pool stimulated these cells at roughly 0.97 ug/peptide/mL. Responding CD4+ T cells were sorted by upregulation of both CD40 ligand and CD69. The immunoSEQ assay was version 4, run in survey mode. Sequencing was performed with immunoSEQ multiplex PCR; in TCRdb, only in-frame clones are kept and a portion is missing. The sample has roughly 20,000 clones, more than 55% seen once; the top ten hold around 1.8%. Trimming took 0 bases from V and 4 from J; bases not matched to a gene: 0. The CDR3 spans 16 residues. The germline V gene encodes CDR1 SGHTA and CDR2 FQGNSA. The source is an adult woman with HIV who was CMV-seropositive. The sample in question was CD4+ T cells sorted from PBMCs after approximately 19-hour stimulation, obtained from a patient who received antiretroviral therapy. The chain has TRBV7-2 and TRBJ2-2; 12 bases align to TRBD2. The CDR3: CASSLALAGGTGELFF. CDR3 coding DNA: TGTGCCAGCAGCTTAGCACTAGCGGGGGGCACCGGGGAGCTGTTTTTT.